This TCR beta chain was retrieved from a study of post-analysis software for immune sequencing data. Notes on this clonotype: Its specificity is not known.

Sequencing libraries made from TCR beta cDNA carried unique molecular identifiers. TCRdb reprocessed the PCR reads with MiXCR, giving one entry per CDR3 protein. The sample consists of around 250,000 distinct CDR3 sequences, 36% of them appearing once. Per the germline V gene, CDR1 is SQVTM and CDR2 is ANQGSEA. The CDR3 consists of 14 residues. J lost 6 bases, V lost 1 base, and 7 bases had no gene match. Findings and caveats of the study: Multiple sclerosis patients showed significantly lower normalized Chao1 diversity than controls did. Samples sharing a preparation batch grouped tightly together when assessed by F measure. Compared with controls, patients had more of 4 to 6 TRBV segments, including TRBV5-6, TRBV5-1 and TRBV20-1.

Sequenced sample: blood. The TCR comes from a girl between 10 and 17 years old with multiple sclerosis. The chain is built from TRBV29-1 and TRBJ2-7, with TRBD2 identical over 9 bases. CDR3 amino acids: CSVEGREGLGEQYF. The CDR3 DNA is TGCAGCGTTGAAGGGCGGGAGGGCCTCGGCGAGCAGTACTTC.